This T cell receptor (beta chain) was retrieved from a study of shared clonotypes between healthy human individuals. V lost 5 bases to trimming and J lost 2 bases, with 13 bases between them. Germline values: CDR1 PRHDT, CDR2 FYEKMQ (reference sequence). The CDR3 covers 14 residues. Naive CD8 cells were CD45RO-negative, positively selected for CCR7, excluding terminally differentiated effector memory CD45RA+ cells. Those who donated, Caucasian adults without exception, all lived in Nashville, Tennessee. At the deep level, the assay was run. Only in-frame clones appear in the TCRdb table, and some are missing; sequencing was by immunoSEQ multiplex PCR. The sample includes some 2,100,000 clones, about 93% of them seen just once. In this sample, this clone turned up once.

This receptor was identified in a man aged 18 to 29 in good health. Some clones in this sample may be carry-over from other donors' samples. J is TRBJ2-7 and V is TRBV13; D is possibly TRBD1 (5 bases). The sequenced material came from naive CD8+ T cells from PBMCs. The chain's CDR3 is CASSPRVFAYEQYF. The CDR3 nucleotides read TGTGCCAGCAGCCCCAGGGTATTCGCCTACGAGCAGTACTTC.